The entry below gives a single TCR beta chain sequence along with its context. The antigen remains undetermined. These data originate in a study of beta chain features in type 1 diabetes. Findings and limits, study-wide: When VDJ junctions were examined, type 1 diabetes patients showed fewer insertions and more deletions.

Purity exceeding 98% was reached by all sorted populations. Of the isolated RNA, all was reverse transcribed, and so the sequenced material was expressed TCRB transcripts. The data were produced by immunoSEQ multiplex PCR, yet TCRdb's version contains in-frame clones alone and is incomplete. The sample lists under 950,000 clones; 15% to 20% were seen once. The sequenced sample consisted of naive CD4+ T cells from blood. The clonotype originates from a woman under 30 in good health.

The chain's CDR3 is CASSLGQGGSYTF. CDR3 nucleotide sequence: TGTGCCAGCAGCTTAGGACAGGGGGGTAGCTACACCTTC. The rearrangement uses TRBV7-6 and TRBJ1-2; 9 bases align to TRBD1. V trimming: 1 base; J trimming: 9 bases; junction bases outside the gene matches: 3. This CDR3 is built from 13 residues. Per germline, CDR1 SGHVS and CDR2 FNYEAQ.